Sequencing of this T cell receptor (beta chain) was carried out in a study of regulatory T cells in long-lasting Graves disease. Study in general: Over 5 years of antithyroid drugs with positive TSH receptor antibodies was taken to mean persistent Graves' disease.

Described time point: persistent/refractory GD, antithyroid drugs over 5 years with positive TRAb. TCR sequences were obtained from RNA taken from PBMCs. Patients of an endocrinology department in Xi'an, China, were included. The length of the CDR3 is 13 residues. Looked up from germline, CDR1 is SGHRS and CDR2 is YFSETQ. V lost 7 bases and J lost 5, with 16 bases in between. Construction of TCR beta libraries relied on iRepertoire HTBI primers and on Arm-PCR targeting CDR3 regions. MiXCR was run by TCRdb on the multiplex PCR reads, yielding one entry per CDR3 protein. The data contain almost 350,000 distinct CDR3 sequences, 20% of them singletons. This clonotype occurred a few times. Antigen specificity is unknown. Study-level results: Persistent Graves' patients had lower TCR diversity than newly diagnosed ones. Among the persistent patients, 2,500 to 3,000 public clonotypes were shared, more than the 750 to 1,000 shared among new patients.

The specimen was peripheral blood mononuclear cells (PBMCs), collected when the disease was refractory, from a patient treated with antithyroid drugs. The chain employs TRBV5-1 and TRBJ2-7; perhaps TRBD1 as D (5 bases). The TCR originated in a female donor with Graves disease. In DNA form, the CDR3 reads TGCGCCAGCGCAAGGGGCGTGGGTGACGAGCAGTACTTC. This gives the protein CASARGVGDEQYF.